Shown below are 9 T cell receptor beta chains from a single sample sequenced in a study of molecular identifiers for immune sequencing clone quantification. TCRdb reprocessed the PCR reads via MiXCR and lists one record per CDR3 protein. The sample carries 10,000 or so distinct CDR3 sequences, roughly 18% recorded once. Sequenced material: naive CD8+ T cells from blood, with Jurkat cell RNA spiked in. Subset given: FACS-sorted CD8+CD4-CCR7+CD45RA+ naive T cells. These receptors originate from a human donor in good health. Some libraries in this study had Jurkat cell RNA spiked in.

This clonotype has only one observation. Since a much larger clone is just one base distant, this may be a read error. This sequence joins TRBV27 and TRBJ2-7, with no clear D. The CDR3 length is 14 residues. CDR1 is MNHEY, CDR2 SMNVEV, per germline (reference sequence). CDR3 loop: CASSLLGAVYEQDF. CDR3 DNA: TGTGCCAGCAGTTTGCTTGGAGCCGTATACGAGCAGGACTTC.

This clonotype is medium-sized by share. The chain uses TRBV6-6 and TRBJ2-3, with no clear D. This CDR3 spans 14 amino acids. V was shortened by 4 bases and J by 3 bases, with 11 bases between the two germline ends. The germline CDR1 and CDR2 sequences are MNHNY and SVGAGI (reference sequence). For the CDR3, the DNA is TGTGCCAGCAGTTCCTCGATAAGTACAGATACGCAGTATTTT. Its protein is CASSSSISTDTQYF.

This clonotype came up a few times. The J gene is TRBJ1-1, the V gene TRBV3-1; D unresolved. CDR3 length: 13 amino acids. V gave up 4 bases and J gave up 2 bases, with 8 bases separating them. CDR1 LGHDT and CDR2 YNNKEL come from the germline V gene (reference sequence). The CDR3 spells CASSPRYNTEAFF. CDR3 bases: TGTGCCAGCAGCCCCCGATATAACACTGAAGCTTTCTTT.

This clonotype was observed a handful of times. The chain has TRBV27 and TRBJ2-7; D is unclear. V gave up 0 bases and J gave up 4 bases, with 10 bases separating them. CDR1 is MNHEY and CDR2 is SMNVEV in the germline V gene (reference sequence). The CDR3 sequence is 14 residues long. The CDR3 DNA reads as TGTGCCAGCAGTTTATCTGGATGGGGTTACGAGCAGTACTTC. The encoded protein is CASSLSGWGYEQYF.

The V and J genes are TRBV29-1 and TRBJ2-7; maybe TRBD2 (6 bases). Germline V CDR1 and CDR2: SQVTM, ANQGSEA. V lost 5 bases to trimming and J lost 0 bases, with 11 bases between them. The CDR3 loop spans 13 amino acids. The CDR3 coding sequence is TGCAGCGTTAGCGGAGGGAGCTCCTACGAGCAGTACTTC. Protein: CSVSGGSSYEQYF.

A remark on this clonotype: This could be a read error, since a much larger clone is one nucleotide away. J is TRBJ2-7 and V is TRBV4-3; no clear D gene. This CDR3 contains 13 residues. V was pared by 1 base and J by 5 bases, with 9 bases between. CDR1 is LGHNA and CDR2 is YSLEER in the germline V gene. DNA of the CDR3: TGCGCCAGCAGCCAAGGTACATACCACGAGCAGTACTTC. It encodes CASSQGTYHEQYF.

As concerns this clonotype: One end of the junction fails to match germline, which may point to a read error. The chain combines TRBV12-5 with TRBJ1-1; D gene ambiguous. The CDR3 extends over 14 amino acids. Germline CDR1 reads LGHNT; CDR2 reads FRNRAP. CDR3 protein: CASAQYRVNTEASF. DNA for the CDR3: TGTGCTAGTGCCCAATATCGGGTGAACACTGAAGCTTCCTTT. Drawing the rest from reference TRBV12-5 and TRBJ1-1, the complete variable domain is DARVTQTPRHKVTEMGQEVTMRCQPILGHNTVFWYRQTMMQGLELLAYFRNRAPLDDSGMPKDRFSAEMPDATLATLKIQPSEPRDSAVYFCASAQYRVNTEASFGQGTRLTVV.

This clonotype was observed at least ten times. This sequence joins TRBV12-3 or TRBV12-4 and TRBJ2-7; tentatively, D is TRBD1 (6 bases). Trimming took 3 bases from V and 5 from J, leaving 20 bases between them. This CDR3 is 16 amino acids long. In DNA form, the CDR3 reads TGTGCCAGCAGTTTCATAGAAGGACAGCGTTCCCACGAGCAGTACTTC. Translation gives CASSFIEGQRSHEQYF.

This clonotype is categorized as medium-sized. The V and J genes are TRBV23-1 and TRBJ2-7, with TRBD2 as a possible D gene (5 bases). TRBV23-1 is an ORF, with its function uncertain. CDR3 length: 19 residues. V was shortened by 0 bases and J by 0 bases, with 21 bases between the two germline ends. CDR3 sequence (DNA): TGCGCCAGCAGTCAATCGCGCCAGGACTTAGCCCCTAGCTCCTACGAGCAGTACTTC. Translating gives CASSQSRQDLAPSSYEQYF.